Reported below is one TCR beta chain. Libraries were prepared by immunoSEQ multiplex PCR; TCRdb keeps only in-frame clonotypes and omits some of them. The data contain around 690,000 clones, roughly 91% of them singletons. The data are from a study of shared clonotypes between healthy human individuals. The CDR3 length is 13 residues. Germline loops: CDR1 SEHNR, CDR2 FQNEAQ (reference sequence). The V gene end was trimmed by 6 bases and the J gene end by 1 base; junction bases not matched to a gene: 1. Material for sequencing was memory CD8+ T cells from PBMCs. The subset: CD45RO+ cells pooled with CCR7-negative TemRA cells. This clonotype originated in a man aged 18 to 30 in good health. Some clones in this sample may be carry-over from other donors' samples. The gene calls are TRBV7-9 and TRBJ2-7; 9 nucleotides match TRBD1. CDR3 nucleotides: TGTGCCAGCAGGGGACAGGGATCCTACGAGCAGTACTTC. Its translation is CASRGQGSYEQYF.